The next 4 T cell receptor beta chains were all read from a single sample in a study of early T cells in non-severe SARS-CoV-2 infection. TCRdb reprocessed the 5' RACE reads with MiXCR, giving one entry per CDR3 protein. The sample has roughly 61,000 distinct CDR3 sequences; 10% to 12% are singletons. The sequenced sample was whole blood. The source is an adult who was a healthcare worker with PCR-confirmed SARS-CoV-2 infection or an uninfected control (not recorded which).

This clonotype was recorded a few times. The chain couples TRBV15 to TRBJ1-1; no firm D call. Trimming pared 0 bases from V and 0 bases from J, leaving 14 bases between. This CDR3 has 17 residues. Per the germline V gene, CDR1 is LNHNV and CDR2 is YYDKDF (reference sequence). CDR3 sequence: CATSRDHLLVMNTEAFF. The CDR3 bases are TGTGCCACCAGCAGAGATCATTTACTGGTAATGAACACTGAAGCTTTCTTT.

This clonotype was seen ten or more times. J is TRBJ2-7 and V is TRBV14, with D possibly matching TRBD1 (6 bases). The V and J ends lost 4 bases and 12 bases respectively, with 10 bases between them. CDR1 is SGHDN, CDR2 FVKESK, per germline. The CDR3 covers 10 residues. The CDR3 DNA reads TGTGCCAGCAGCCTGCGAGGGGGGTACTTC. It is translated as CASSLRGGYF.

This clonotype has more than one count but fewer than ten. J is TRBJ2-1 and V is TRBV5-1; 10 bases are shared with TRBD2. CDR1 is SGHRS, CDR2 YFSETQ, per germline. The V segment lost 4 bases and the J segment 3 bases; nucleotides outside the gene matches: 4. The CDR3 sequence is 15 residues long. In nucleotides, the CDR3 is TGCGCCAGCAGCCCCTTAGCGGGGGGCTACAATGAGCAGTTCTTC. This codes for CASSPLAGGYNEQFF.

This sequence joins TRBV6-9 and TRBJ1-5; no clear D. The germline gives CDR1 MNHGY, CDR2 SVAAGI. The CDR3 spans 14 residues. V lost 2 bases, J lost 9 bases, and 14 bases lay in between. Here the CDR3 reads CASSYKTMEGPQHF. DNA for the CDR3: TGTGCCAGCAGTTATAAGACCATGGAGGGGCCCCAGCATTTT.